This T cell receptor (beta chain) was documented in a study of blood T cell repertoires in COVID-19. The overall study: PBMCs, B-cell-depleted T cells, or T cells provided the cDNA or gDNA that made up the material.

The age range of participants was 18 to 89 years, with residence in approximately 25 US areas. Clinical history reported by participants formed the basis on which cohorts were assigned. Original data processing: Reference gene primer amplification gave nucleated cell count estimates. Repertoires were generated with immunoSEQ multiplex PCR, while TCRdb's copy carries only in-frame clones and drops some. V and J calls and clone size are copied from that table; D and trimming were computed from the DNA. The data contain approximately 280,000 clones, 90% of them seen just once; the ten biggest clones take up about 1.7%. The ends were cut back, 5 bases at V and 5 bases at J, with 16 bases in the middle. From germline, CDR1 is SGHAT and CDR2 FQNNGV. CDR3 length: 15 amino acids.

This chain connects TRBV11-2 to TRBJ2-1; possibly TRBD2 for D (5 bases). The specimen sequenced was PBMCs or T cells enriched from blood (not recorded which). The TCR was taken from a woman aged 18-29 years with acute COVID-19. CDR3 nucleotides: TGTGCCAGCAGCCCTCCCAAACTAGGGCACAATGAGCAGTTCTTC. Its protein is CASSPPKLGHNEQFF.